These 19 T cell receptor beta chains originate from one sample sequenced in a study of blood T cell repertoires in COVID-19. Using immunoSEQ multiplex PCR, the repertoire was profiled, and TCRdb retains in-frame clones only, with some absent. The table lists roughly 100,000 clones, more than 70% of them singletons, with nearly 20% in the top ten. Source material: peripheral blood. The receptors were gathered from a human donor in a cohort sampled during active COVID-19.

This clone was observed a single time. CDR3 sequence (DNA): TGTGCCAGTAGTACGGGACTAGCGGGAACCTACGAGCAGTACTTC. This codes for CASSTGLAGTYEQYF. The J gene is TRBJ2-7, the V gene TRBV19; 13 bases are shared with TRBD2. Unmatched junction bases numbered 2, after V lost 4 bases and J lost 2 bases. This CDR3 has 15 residues. CDR1 is LNHDA and CDR2 is SQIVND in the germline V gene (reference sequence).

V usage is TRBV19 and J usage is TRBJ2-4; a weak D match, TRBD2 (6 bases). Trimming removed 5 bases from V and 0 bases from J, with 14 bases in between. From germline, CDR1 is LNHDA and CDR2 SQIVND (reference sequence). CDR3 length: 16 amino acids. The CDR3 DNA is TGTGCCAGTAGTTGGGGGACTGACCTAGCCAAAAACATTCAGTACTTC. It is translated as CASSWGTDLAKNIQYF. Based on the CDR3 plus reference TRBV19 and TRBJ2-4, the full variable domain is DGGITQSPKYLFRKEGQNVTLSCEQNLNHDAMYWYRQDPGQGLRLIYYSQIVNDFQKGDIAEGYSVSREKKESFPLTVTSAQKNPTAFYLCASSWGTDLAKNIQYFGAGTRLSVL.

The chain carries TRBV19 and TRBJ2-5, with D perhaps matching TRBD2 (6 bases). V was shortened by 3 bases and J by 4 bases, with 12 bases between the two germline ends. The CDR3 extends over 14 amino acids. CDR1 is LNHDA and CDR2 is SQIVND in the germline V gene (reference sequence). CDR3 sequence reads: CASSISRRGETQYF. CDR3 in DNA: TGTGCCAGTAGTATTTCCAGGAGGGGAGAGACCCAGTACTTC.

V and J are TRBV10-2 and TRBJ2-2, with no clear D. Germline CDR1 reads WSHSY; CDR2 reads SAAADI. The V gene lost 6 bases and the J gene lost 9 bases, with 11 bases spanning the gap. The CDR3 extends over 12 amino acids. CDR3 coding DNA: TGCGCCAGCAGAAGCCCCGCGCGGGAGCTGTTTTTT. It encodes CASRSPARELFF.

The chain carries TRBV4-3 and TRBJ1-5, with 7 bases identical to TRBD1. CDR1 and CDR2 (germline): LGHNA, YSLEER. The trim removed 2 bases at V and 4 bases at J, leaving 5 bases unmatched. This CDR3 contains 15 residues. CDR3 region: CASSQYGTENQPQHF. As DNA, the CDR3 is TGCGCCAGCAGCCAATACGGGACAGAAAATCAGCCCCAGCATTTT.

The chain carries TRBV3-1 (or the pseudogene TRBV3-2) and TRBJ2-2; TRBD1 is a possible D gene (5 bases). The CDR3 runs 16 residues. V shed 2 bases and J shed 1 base, with 11 bases lying between them. Germline V gives CDR1 LGHDT, CDR2 YNNKEL (reference sequence). CDR3: CASSQYRSENTGELFF. As DNA, the CDR3 is TGTGCCAGCAGCCAATACAGGAGCGAGAACACCGGGGAGCTGTTTTTT.

The V call is TRBV18, the J call TRBJ2-7, with 7 bases aligning to TRBD2. Germline V gene lookup returns CDR1 KGHSH and CDR2 LQKENI. The CDR3 covers 16 residues. V was pared by 4 bases and J by 2 bases, with 11 bases of the junction left unmatched. The CDR3 DNA reads TGTGCCAGCTCACAACCCGGGACTACTGACGCCTACGAGCAGTACTTC. Protein product: CASSQPGTTDAYEQYF.

The chain joins TRBV7-2 to TRBJ2-7, with D tentatively TRBD1 (6 bases). This CDR3 has 12 residues. The germline V gene encodes CDR1 SGHTA and CDR2 FQGNSA. V lost 5 bases, J lost 2 bases, and 7 bases lay in between. The CDR3 bases are TGTGCCAGCAGCGGACAGCCCTACGAGCAGTACTTC. Protein: CASSGQPYEQYF.

This rearrangement joins TRBV19 to TRBJ2-7; 7 bases agree with TRBD1. This CDR3 spans 17 amino acids. V lost 4 bases to trimming and J lost 1 base; unmatched junction nucleotides: 13. Germline lookup yields CDR1 LNHDA and CDR2 SQIVND (reference sequence). CDR3 DNA sequence: TGTGCCAGTAGTACTGTATTTTTAGGGACAGTTTCCTACGAGCAGTACTTC. Amino acids: CASSTVFLGTVSYEQYF.

This chain uses TRBV7-7 with TRBJ2-1; D not certain. CDR3 length: 15 residues. Deletions cut 4 bases from V and 2 bases from J, with 12 bases between. Looked up from germline, CDR1 is SSHAT and CDR2 is FNYEAQ (reference sequence). This chain's CDR3 is CASSSDSTTYNEQFF. CDR3 DNA sequence: TGTGCCAGCAGCTCTGACTCGACCACCTACAATGAGCAGTTCTTC.

The rearrangement uses TRBV20-1 and TRBJ2-2; D not certain. Germline V gene lookup returns CDR1 DFQATT and CDR2 SNEGSKA (reference sequence). The CDR3 length is 13 residues. Trimming cost V 3 bases and J 3 bases, with 8 bases left between them. Here the CDR3 DNA reads TGCAGTGCTAGTGGGCCTTACACCGGGGAGCTGTTTTTT. Its protein is CSASGPYTGELFF.

This chain links TRBV4-3 with TRBJ2-6; the D is unclear. Per germline, CDR1 LGHNA and CDR2 YSLEER. The CDR3 consists of 15 residues. V dropped 0 bases and J dropped 6 bases, with 9 bases sitting between them. The CDR3 reads CASSQDGTAANVLTF. CDR3 in DNA: TGCGCCAGCAGCCAAGATGGAACAGCGGCCAACGTCCTGACTTTC.

J is TRBJ1-2 and V is TRBV29-1, with D perhaps TRBD1 (5 bases). This CDR3 is built from 14 residues. Germline V gene data show CDR1 as SQVTM and CDR2 as ANQGSEA. V shed 6 bases and J shed 7 bases, with 21 bases lying between them. The CDR3 DNA reads as TGCAGCGTGTCTTTGGCGCCCCGGGGGGGTGGCTACACCTTC. Its translation: CSVSLAPRGGGYTF.

CDR3 DNA: TGTGCCAGCAGCTTGGGGGGGCTAGCGGGGACCGGGGAGCTGTTTTTT. It yields the protein CASSLGGLAGTGELFF. The rearrangement uses TRBV5-4 and TRBJ2-2; 9 bases fit TRBD2. V was clipped by 0 bases and J by 5 bases; unmatched bases: 5. Germline CDR1 and CDR2: SGHNT and YYREEE (reference sequence). This CDR3 has 16 residues.

This chain connects TRBV27 to TRBJ2-5; D is perhaps TRBD2 (5 bases). The CDR3 runs 16 residues. V was cut by 4 bases and J by 1 base, with 16 bases left in between. Germline V gives CDR1 MNHEY, CDR2 SMNVEV (reference sequence). This CDR3 reads CASSSGISMIQETQYF. The CDR3 DNA follows: TGTGCCAGCAGTTCCGGGATCTCAATGATCCAAGAGACCCAGTACTTC.

This clone showed up just a few times. The chain joins TRBV27 to TRBJ2-5, with 8 bases fitting TRBD1. The CDR3 length is 15 residues. The V and J ends lost 0 bases and 7 bases, in that order; junction bases with no gene match: 7. Looked up from germline, CDR1 is MNHEY and CDR2 is SMNVEV (reference sequence). The DNA of the CDR3 is TGTGCCAGCAGTTTATCCGGACAGGGAGGAGGGACCCAGTACTTC. Its translation: CASSLSGQGGGTQYF.

This chain uses TRBV11-2 with TRBJ2-1; 7 bases agree with TRBD1. V gave up 1 base and J gave up 5 bases; unmatched junction bases: 8. Germline CDR1 reads SGHAT; CDR2 reads FQNNGV. The CDR3 contains 16 residues. The DNA for the CDR3 is TGTGCCAGCAGCTTAGCCCCAACAGGGGAAGACAATGAGCAGTTCTTC. Its protein is CASSLAPTGEDNEQFF.

The V call is TRBV10-1, the J call TRBJ2-7; 9 bases are shared with TRBD1. The CDR3 length is 13 residues. Germline-derived CDR1 and CDR2 are WNHNN and SYGVQD (reference sequence). V trimming: 6 bases; J trimming: 5 bases; junction bases outside the gene matches: 5. The chain's CDR3 is CASSRDRDDEQYF. The CDR3 nucleotides read TGCGCCAGCAGCCGGGACAGGGACGACGAGCAGTACTTC.

The gene calls are TRBV13 and TRBJ2-1; TRBD1 matches at 7 bases. The CDR3 consists of 16 residues. Germline CDR1 is PRHDT and CDR2 is FYEKMQ (reference sequence). V was pared by 2 bases and J by 4 bases, with 8 bases of the junction left unmatched. The CDR3 DNA reads as TGTGCCAGCAGCTTATTACCGGGACAGAGGTACAATGAGCAGTTCTTC. Translated: CASSLLPGQRYNEQFF.